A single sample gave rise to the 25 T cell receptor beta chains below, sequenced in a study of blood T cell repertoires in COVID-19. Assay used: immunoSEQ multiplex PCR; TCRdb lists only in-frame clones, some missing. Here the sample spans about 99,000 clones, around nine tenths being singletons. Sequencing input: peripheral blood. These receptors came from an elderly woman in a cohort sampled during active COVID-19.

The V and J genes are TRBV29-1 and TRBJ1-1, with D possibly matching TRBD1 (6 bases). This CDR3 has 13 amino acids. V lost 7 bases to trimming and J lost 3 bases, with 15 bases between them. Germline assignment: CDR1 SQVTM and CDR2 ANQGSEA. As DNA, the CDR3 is TGCAGCGCCCTGGGGGCGCGGGACACTGAAGCTTTCTTT. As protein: CSALGARDTEAFF.

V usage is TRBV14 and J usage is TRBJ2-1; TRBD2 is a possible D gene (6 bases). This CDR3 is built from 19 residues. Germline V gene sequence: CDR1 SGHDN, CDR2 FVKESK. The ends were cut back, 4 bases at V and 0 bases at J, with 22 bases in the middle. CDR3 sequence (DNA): TGTGCCAGCAGCCCCAGAGGGCCTAGCGACTACAGCTCCTACAATGAGCAGTTCTTC. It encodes CASSPRGPSDYSSYNEQFF.

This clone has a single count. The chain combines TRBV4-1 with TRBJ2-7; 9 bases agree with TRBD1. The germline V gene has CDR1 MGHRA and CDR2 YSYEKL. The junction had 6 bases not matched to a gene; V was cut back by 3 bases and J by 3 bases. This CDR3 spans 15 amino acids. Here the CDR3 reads CASSQPRDRDYEQYF. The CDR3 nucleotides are TGCGCCAGCAGCCAGCCCCGGGACAGGGACTACGAGCAGTACTTC.

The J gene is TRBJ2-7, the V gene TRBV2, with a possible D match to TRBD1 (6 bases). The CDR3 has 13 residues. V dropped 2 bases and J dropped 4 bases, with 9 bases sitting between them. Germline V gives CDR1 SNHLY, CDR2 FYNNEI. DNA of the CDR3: TGTGCCAGCAGTGAACCCGGACAGTACGAGCAGTACTTC. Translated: CASSEPGQYEQYF.

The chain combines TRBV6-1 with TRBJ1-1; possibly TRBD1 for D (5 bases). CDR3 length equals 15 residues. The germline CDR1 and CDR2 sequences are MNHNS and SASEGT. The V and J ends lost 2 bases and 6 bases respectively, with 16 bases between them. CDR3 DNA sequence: TGTGCCAGCAGTGAATGGGGCCAGGCGCTCGCTGAAGCTTTCTTT. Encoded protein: CASSEWGQALAEAFF.

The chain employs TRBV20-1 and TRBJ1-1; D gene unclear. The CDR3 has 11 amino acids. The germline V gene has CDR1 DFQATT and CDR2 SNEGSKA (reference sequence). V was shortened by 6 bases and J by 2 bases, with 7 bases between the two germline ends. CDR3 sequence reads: CSAPTNTEAFF. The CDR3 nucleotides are TGCAGTGCACCGACTAACACTGAAGCTTTCTTT.

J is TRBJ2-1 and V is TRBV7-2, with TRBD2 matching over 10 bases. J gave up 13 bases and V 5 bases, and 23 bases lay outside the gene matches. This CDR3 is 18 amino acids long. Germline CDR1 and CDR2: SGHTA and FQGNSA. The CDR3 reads CASSITLAGGRVGQVQFF. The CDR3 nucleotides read TGTGCCAGCAGCATAACCTTAGCGGGAGGCCGCGTGGGGCAAGTTCAGTTCTTC. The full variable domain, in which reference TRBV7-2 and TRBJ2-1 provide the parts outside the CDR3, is GAGVSQSPSNKVTEKGKDVELRCDPISGHTALYWYRQSLGQGLEFLIYFQGNSAPDKSGLPSDRFSAERTGGSVSTLTIQRTQQEDSAVYLCASSITLAGGRVGQVQFFGPGTRLTVL.

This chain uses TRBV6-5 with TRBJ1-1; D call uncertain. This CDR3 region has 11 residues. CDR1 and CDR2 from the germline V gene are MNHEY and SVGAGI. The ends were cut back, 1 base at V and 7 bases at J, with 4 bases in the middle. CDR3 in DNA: TGTGCCAGCAGTTACTTCCGTGAAGCTTTCTTT. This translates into CASSYFREAFF.

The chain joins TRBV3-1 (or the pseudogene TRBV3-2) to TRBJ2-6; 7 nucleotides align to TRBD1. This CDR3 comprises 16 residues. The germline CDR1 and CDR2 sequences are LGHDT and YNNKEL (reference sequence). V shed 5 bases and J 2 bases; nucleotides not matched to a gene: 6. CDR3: CASSFRQGTGANVLTF. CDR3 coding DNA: TGTGCCAGCAGCTTTCGACAGGGTACTGGGGCCAACGTCCTGACTTTC.

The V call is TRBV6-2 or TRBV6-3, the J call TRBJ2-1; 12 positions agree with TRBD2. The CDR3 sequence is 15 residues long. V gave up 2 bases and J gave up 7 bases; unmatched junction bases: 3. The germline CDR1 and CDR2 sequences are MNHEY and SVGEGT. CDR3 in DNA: TGTGCCAGCAGTTACCTAGCGGGGGGGCGGAATGAGCAGTTCTTC. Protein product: CASSYLAGGRNEQFF.

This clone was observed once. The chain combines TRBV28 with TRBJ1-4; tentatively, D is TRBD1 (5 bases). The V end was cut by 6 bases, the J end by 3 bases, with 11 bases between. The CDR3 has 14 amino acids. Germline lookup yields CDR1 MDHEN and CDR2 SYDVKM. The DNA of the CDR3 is TGTGCCAGCAGCTCGGCGGGACCTAATGAAAAACTGTTTTTT. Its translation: CASSSAGPNEKLFF.

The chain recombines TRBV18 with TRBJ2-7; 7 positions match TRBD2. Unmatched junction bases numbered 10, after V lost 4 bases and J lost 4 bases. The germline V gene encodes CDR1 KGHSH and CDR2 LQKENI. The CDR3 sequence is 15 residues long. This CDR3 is CASSLGTTSRYEQYF. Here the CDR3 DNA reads TGTGCCAGCTCACTAGGGACTACCTCTCGGTACGAGCAGTACTTC. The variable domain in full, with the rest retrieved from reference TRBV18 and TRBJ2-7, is NAGVMQNPRHLVRRRGQEARLRCSPMKGHSHVYWYRQLPEEGLKFMVYLQKENIIDESGMPKERFSAEFPKEGPSILRIQQVVRGDSAAYFCASSLGTTSRYEQYFGPGTRLTVT.

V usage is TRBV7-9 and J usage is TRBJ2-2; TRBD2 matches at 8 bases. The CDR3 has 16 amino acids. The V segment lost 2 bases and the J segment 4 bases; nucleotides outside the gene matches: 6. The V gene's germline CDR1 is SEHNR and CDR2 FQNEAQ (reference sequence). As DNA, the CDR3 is TGTGCCAGCAGCTTACAAAGCGGGAGCGGCACCGGGGAGCTGTTTTTT. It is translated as CASSLQSGSGTGELFF.

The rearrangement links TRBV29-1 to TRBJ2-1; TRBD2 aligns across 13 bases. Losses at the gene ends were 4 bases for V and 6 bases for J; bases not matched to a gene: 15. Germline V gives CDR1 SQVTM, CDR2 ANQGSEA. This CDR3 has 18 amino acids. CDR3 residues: CSVVPGLAGNTRPNEQFF. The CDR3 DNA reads TGCAGCGTTGTACCGGGACTAGCGGGAAATACCCGGCCCAATGAGCAGTTCTTC.

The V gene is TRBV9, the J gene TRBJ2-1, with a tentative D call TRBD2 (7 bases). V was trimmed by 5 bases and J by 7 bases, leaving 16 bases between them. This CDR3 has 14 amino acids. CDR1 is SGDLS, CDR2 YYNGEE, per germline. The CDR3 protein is CASRLAGAGNEQFF. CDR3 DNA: TGTGCCAGCAGGCTGGCGGGGGCGGGTAATGAGCAGTTCTTC.

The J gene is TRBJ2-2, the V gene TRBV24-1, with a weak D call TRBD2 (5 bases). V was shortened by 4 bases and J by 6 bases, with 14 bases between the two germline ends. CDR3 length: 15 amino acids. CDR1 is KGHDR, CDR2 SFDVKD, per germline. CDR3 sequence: CATSDPTGYAGELFF. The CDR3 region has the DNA TGTGCCACCAGTGACCCGACGGGATATGCCGGGGAGCTGTTTTTT.

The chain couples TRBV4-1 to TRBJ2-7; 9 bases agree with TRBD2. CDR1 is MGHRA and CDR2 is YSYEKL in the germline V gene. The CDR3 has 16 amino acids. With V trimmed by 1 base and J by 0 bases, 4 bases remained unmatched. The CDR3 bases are TGCGCCAGCAGCCAAGCTGCTAGCGGGACCTCCTACGAGCAGTACTTC. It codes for CASSQAASGTSYEQYF.

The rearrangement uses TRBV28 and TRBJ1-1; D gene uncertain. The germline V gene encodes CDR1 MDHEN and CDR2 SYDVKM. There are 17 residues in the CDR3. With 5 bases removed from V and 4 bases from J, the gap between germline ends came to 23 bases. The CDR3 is CASSPSGAGRTGTEAFF. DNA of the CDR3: TGTGCCAGCAGTCCTTCGGGCGCAGGACGGACTGGCACTGAAGCTTTCTTT.

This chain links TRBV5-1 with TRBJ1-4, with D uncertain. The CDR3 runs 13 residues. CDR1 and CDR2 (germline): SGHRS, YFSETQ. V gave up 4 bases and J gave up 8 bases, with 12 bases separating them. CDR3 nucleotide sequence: TGCGCCAGCAGCACCACGGGTGAGGAAAAACTGTTTTTT. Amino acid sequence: CASSTTGEEKLFF.

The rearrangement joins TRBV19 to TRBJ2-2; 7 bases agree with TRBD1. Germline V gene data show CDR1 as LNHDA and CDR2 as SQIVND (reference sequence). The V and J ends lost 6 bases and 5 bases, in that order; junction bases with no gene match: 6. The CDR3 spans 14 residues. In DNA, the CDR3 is TGTGCCAGTAGAAGACAGGGTCAGACCGGGGAGCTGTTTTTT. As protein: CASRRQGQTGELFF.

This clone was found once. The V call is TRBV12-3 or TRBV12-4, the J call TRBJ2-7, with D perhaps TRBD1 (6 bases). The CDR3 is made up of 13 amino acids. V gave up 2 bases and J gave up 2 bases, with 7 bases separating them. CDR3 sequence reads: CASSLRGTYEQYF. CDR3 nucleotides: TGTGCCAGCAGTTTAAGGGGGACCTACGAGCAGTACTTC.

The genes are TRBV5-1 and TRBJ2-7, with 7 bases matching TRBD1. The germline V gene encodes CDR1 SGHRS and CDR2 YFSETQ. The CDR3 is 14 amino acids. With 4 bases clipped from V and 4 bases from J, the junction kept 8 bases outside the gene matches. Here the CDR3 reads CASSRTGGRYEQYF. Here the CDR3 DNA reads TGCGCCAGCAGCCGGACAGGCGGGCGGTACGAGCAGTACTTC. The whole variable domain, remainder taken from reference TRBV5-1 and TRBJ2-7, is KAGVTQTPRYLIKTRGQQVTLSCSPISGHRSVSWYQQTPGQGLQFLFEYFSETQRNKGNFPGRFSGRQFSNSRSEMNVSTLELGDSALYLCASSRTGGRYEQYFGPGTRLTVT.

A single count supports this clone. The CDR3 DNA is TGCGCCAGCAGCCCCTACCGGGTGAGCAATAACAATGAGCAGTTCTTC. Its protein is CASSPYRVSNNNEQFF. The genes are TRBV5-1 and TRBJ2-1; no clear D gene. This CDR3 is built from 16 residues. CDR1 and CDR2 from the germline V gene are SGHRS and YFSETQ. V gave up 4 bases and J gave up 5 bases, with 19 bases separating them. Full variable domain (remainder filled in from reference TRBV5-1 and TRBJ2-1): KAGVTQTPRYLIKTRGQQVTLSCSPISGHRSVSWYQQTPGQGLQFLFEYFSETQRNKGNFPGRFSGRQFSNSRSEMNVSTLELGDSALYLCASSPYRVSNNNEQFFGPGTRLTVL.

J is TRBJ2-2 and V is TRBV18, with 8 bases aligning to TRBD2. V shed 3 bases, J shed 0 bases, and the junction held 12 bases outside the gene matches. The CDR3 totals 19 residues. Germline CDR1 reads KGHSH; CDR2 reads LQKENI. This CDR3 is CASSPPNSGGVANTGELFF. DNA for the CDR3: TGTGCCAGCTCACCTCCGAATTCGGGGGGGGTCGCGAACACCGGGGAGCTGTTTTTT.

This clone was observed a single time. The CDR3 DNA is TGTGCCAGCAGCAAAGAAGCTGGGCGGGGTCGGCAGCCCCAGCATTTT. It translates to CASSKEAGRGRQPQHF. The chain uses TRBV21-1 and TRBJ1-5. TRBV21-1 is a pseudogene. There are 16 residues in the CDR3.